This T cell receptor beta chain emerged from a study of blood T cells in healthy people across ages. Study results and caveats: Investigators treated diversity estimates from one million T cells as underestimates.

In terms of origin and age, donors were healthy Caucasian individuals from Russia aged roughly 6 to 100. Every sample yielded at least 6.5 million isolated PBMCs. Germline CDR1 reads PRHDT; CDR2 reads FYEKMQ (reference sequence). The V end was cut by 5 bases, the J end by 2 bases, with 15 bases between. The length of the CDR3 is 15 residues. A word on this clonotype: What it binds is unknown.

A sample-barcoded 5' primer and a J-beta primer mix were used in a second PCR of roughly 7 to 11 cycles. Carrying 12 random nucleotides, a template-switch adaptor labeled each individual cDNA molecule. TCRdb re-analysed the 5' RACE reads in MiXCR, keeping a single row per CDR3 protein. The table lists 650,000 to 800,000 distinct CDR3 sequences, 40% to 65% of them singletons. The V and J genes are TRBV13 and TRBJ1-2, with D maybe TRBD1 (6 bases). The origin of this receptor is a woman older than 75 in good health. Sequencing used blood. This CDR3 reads CASSEGGRPNYGYTF. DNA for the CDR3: TGTGCCAGCAGCGAAGGGGGACGGCCCAACTATGGCTACACCTTC. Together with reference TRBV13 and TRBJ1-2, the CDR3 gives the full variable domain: AAGVIQSPRHLIKEKRETATLKCYPIPRHDTVYWYQQGPGQDPQFLISFYEKMQSDKGSIPDRFSAQQFSDYHSELNMSSLELGDSALYFCASSEGGRPNYGYTFGSGTRLTVV.